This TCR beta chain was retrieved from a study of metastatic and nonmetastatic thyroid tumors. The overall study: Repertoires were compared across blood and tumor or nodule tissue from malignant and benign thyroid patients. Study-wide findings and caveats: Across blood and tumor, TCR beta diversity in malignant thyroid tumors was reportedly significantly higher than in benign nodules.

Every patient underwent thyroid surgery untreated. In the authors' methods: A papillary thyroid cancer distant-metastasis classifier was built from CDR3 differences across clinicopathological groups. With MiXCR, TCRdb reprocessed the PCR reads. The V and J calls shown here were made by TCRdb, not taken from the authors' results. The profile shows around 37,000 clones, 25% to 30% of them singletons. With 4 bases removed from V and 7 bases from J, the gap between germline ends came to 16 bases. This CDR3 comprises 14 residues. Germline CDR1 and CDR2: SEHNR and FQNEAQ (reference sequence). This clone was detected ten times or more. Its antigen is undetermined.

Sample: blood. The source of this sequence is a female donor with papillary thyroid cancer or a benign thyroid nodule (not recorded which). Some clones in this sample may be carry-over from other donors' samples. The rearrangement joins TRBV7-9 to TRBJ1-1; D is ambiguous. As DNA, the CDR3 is TGTGCCAGCAGCTCGCTCTCGCGGAGGATTGAAGCTTTCTTT. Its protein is CASSSLSRRIEAFF.